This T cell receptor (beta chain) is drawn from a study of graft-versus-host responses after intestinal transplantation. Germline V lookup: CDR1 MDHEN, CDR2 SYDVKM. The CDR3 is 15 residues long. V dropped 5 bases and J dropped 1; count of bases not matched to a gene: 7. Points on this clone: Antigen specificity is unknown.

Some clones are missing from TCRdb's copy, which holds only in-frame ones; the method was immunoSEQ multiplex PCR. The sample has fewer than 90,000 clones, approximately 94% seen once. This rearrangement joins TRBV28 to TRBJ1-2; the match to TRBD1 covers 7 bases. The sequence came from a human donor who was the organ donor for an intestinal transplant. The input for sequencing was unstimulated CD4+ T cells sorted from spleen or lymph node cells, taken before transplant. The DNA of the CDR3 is TGTGCCAGCAGTCCCCCGACAGGGCTTAACTATGGCTACACCTTC. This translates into CASSPPTGLNYGYTF.